This entry describes one T cell receptor beta chain. The antigen is not known. The data are from a study of T cell responses to AZD1222 COVID-19 vaccine. The protocol was immunoSEQ multiplex PCR, while the TCRdb copy is restricted to in-frame clones and leaves out a portion. The sample includes tens of thousands of clones, around nine tenths seen only once; the top ten take roughly 4.8%. Study observations and caveats: Among those given AZD1222, only six were seropositive at baseline. Reportedly, nearly half of unique spike TCRs recognized epitopes outside B.1.351/B.1.1.7 mutations. Clonal diversity was possibly underestimated; the donors were predominantly white British and more often female. At 160-218 and 743-854, vaccine-associated CD4 TCRs were dominant, and they spanned spike.

This CDR3 has 16 amino acids. The germline V gene has CDR1 SGHAT and CDR2 FQNNGV. The V segment lost 2 bases and the J segment 10 bases; nucleotides outside the gene matches: 10. The TCR sequence derives from an adult in good health. The V call is TRBV11-2, the J call TRBJ2-1; TRBD2 agrees at 11 bases. The specimen comprised peripheral blood, sampled on day 0 of MenACWY control vaccination. This CDR3 reads CASSLQGLAGGREQFF. The CDR3, as DNA: TGTGCCAGCAGCTTACAAGGTCTAGCGGGAGGACGGGAGCAGTTCTTC.